A single sample gave rise to the 13 T cell receptor beta chains below, sequenced in a study of blood T cells in healthy people across ages. A second PCR, run for about 6 to 11 cycles, used a sample-barcoded 5' primer plus a J-beta primer mix. TCRdb redid the calling of the 5' RACE reads with MiXCR, one entry per CDR3 protein. The sample contains about 1.8 million distinct CDR3 sequences, just under 50% of which appear only once. Material for sequencing was blood. These TCRs come from a middle-aged woman in good health.

The chain joins TRBV20-1 to TRBJ2-1; no firm D call. Trimming cost V 7 bases and J 5 bases, with 12 bases left between them. The CDR3 loop spans 12 amino acids. The V gene's germline CDR1 is DFQATT and CDR2 SNEGSKA (reference sequence). The CDR3 nucleotides are TGCAGTGGTGATCCGGCAGACAATGAGCAGTTCTTC. This translates into CSGDPADNEQFF.

The chain combines TRBV20-1 with TRBJ1-1; possible D gene TRBD1, 6 bases. The V gene lost 6 bases and the J gene lost 0 bases, with 20 bases spanning the gap. The CDR3 loop spans 16 amino acids. Germline CDR1 is DFQATT and CDR2 is SNEGSKA (reference sequence). CDR3 nucleotides: TGCAGTGCCCCGAAGGGCCGGGGGGCAATGAACACTGAAGCTTTCTTT. Translating it yields CSAPKGRGAMNTEAFF.

The chain uses TRBV10-3 and TRBJ1-4; D not certain. The CDR3 is 13 amino acids. V lost 4 bases to trimming and J lost 3 bases, with 6 bases between them. Germline V gives CDR1 ENHRY, CDR2 SYGVKD. In nucleotides, the CDR3 is TGTGCCATCAGTGGAACCTCTAATGAAAAACTGTTTTTT. This codes for CAISGTSNEKLFF.

The chain combines TRBV5-1 with TRBJ1-1; maybe TRBD1 (5 bases). This CDR3 region has 14 residues. Deletions cut 0 bases from V and 3 bases from J, with 9 bases between. Germline CDR1 SGHRS, CDR2 YFSETQ. CDR3 bases: TGCGCCAGCAGCTTGGGACAGACCTACACTGAAGCTTTCTTT. Encoded protein: CASSLGQTYTEAFF.

V gene TRBV9 combines with J gene TRBJ2-3, with TRBD1 identical over 9 bases. The V and J ends lost 3 bases and 4 bases, in that order; junction bases with no gene match: 9. The V gene's germline CDR1 is SGDLS and CDR2 YYNGEE. There are 16 residues in the CDR3. CDR3 in amino acids: CASSAGTGLWSDTQYF. The CDR3 DNA is TGTGCCAGCAGCGCCGGGACAGGGTTATGGTCAGATACGCAGTATTTT.

This chain links TRBV29-1 with TRBJ2-1; D gene uncertain. Trimming shortened V by 4 bases and J by 0 bases, and 7 bases separated the two germline ends. The CDR3 consists of 13 residues. Germline CDR1 is SQVTM and CDR2 is ANQGSEA. CDR3 sequence (DNA): TGCAGCGTTGGTTACAGCTCCTACAATGAGCAGTTCTTC. Encoded protein: CSVGYSSYNEQFF.

This clonotype was observed at least ten times. V gene TRBV11-2 combines with J gene TRBJ2-1; no firm D call. CDR1 is SGHAT, CDR2 FQNNGV, per germline. Trimming pared 4 bases from V and 1 base from J, leaving 14 bases between. This CDR3 contains 16 residues. In nucleotides, the CDR3 is TGTGCCAGCAGCTCCACGTTGGGATTATCCTACAATGAGCAGTTCTTC. Protein product: CASSSTLGLSYNEQFF.

The rearrangement joins TRBV20-1 to TRBJ1-1; D remains ambiguous. Germline V gene sequence: CDR1 DFQATT, CDR2 SNEGSKA (reference sequence). This CDR3 comprises 12 residues. Trimming cost V 3 bases and J 3 bases, with 8 bases left between them. The CDR3 region is CSASGSDTEAFF. In DNA form, the CDR3 reads TGCAGTGCTAGCGGAAGTGACACTGAAGCTTTCTTT.

As DNA, the CDR3 is TGTGCCAGCAGACAACAGGGTTTGGGGACAGATACGCAGTATTTT. This sequence encodes CASRQQGLGTDTQYF. The chain has TRBV13 and TRBJ2-3, with D perhaps matching TRBD1 (6 bases). The germline V gene has CDR1 PRHDT and CDR2 FYEKMQ (reference sequence). The CDR3 contains 15 residues. V was pared by 6 bases and J by 3 bases, with 16 bases between.

This clonotype was detected only a few times. V gene TRBV9 combines with J gene TRBJ2-4; D may match TRBD1 or TRBD2 (5 bases each). The ends were cut back, 4 bases at V and 3 bases at J, with 17 bases in the middle. This CDR3 has 16 amino acids. The germline V gene encodes CDR1 SGDLS and CDR2 YYNGEE. The CDR3 reads CASSPGQFGGKNIQYF. The CDR3 DNA sequence: TGTGCCAGCAGCCCAGGACAATTTGGAGGCAAAAACATTCAGTACTTC. Drawing the rest from reference TRBV9 and TRBJ2-4, the complete variable domain is DSGVTQTPKHLITATGQRVTLRCSPRSGDLSVYWYQQSLDQGLQFLIQYYNGEERAKGNILERFSAQQFPDLHSELNLSSLELGDSALYFCASSPGQFGGKNIQYFGAGTRLSVL.

This chain connects TRBV28 to TRBJ2-3; 8 nucleotides agree with TRBD2. Per the germline V gene, CDR1 is MDHEN and CDR2 is SYDVKM. V gave up 11 bases and J gave up 4 bases; unmatched junction bases: 8. This CDR3 has 13 amino acids. The CDR3 coding sequence is TGTGCCTGGGGGCGGGGGGACGCAGATACGCAGTATTTT. Translated: CAWGRGDADTQYF.

As regards this clonotype: One end of the junction does not line up with germline, which may come from a read error. V and J are TRBV7-2 and TRBJ1-6, with a tentative D call TRBD1 (5 bases). This CDR3 contains 13 residues. Germline loops: CDR1 SGHTA, CDR2 FQGNSA. The CDR3: CARRGMSNSSLHF. The CDR3 bases are TGTGCCAGGCGGGGGATGAGTAATTCATCCCTCCACTTT.

The chain links TRBV6-1 to TRBJ2-1; D is undetermined. The ends were cut back, 5 bases at V and 7 bases at J, with 36 bases in the middle. The CDR3 has 21 amino acids. The germline CDR1 and CDR2 sequences are MNHNS and SASEGT. In DNA, the CDR3 is TGTGCCAGCAGTCCGGACCTTACGGCGCTAAGACGGATGGGCCAGAGAAATGAGCAGTTCTTC. Protein sequence: CASSPDLTALRRMGQRNEQFF.